This T cell receptor beta chain was retrieved from a study of identical twins. The CDR3 has 14 residues. With 5 bases removed from V and 0 bases from J, the gap between germline ends came to 13 bases. Germline V lookup: CDR1 DFQATT, CDR2 SNEGSKA (reference sequence). TCRdb reanalysed the 5' RACE reads using MiXCR and keeps one entry per CDR3 protein. The repertoire holds roughly 230,000 distinct CDR3 sequences, with 6.5% to 9.5% as singletons. These records were also assigned to another study, of yellow fever vaccine responses in identical twins.

The sequenced sample consisted of CD8+ T cells sorted from blood. The sequence derives from a woman between 18 and 30 years old in good health. The chain recombines TRBV20-1 with TRBJ2-5, with unresolved D. DNA of the CDR3: TGCAGTGCTGTTCTGGATTGGAACCAAGAGACCCAGTACTTC. Its translation is CSAVLDWNQETQYF.